This TCR beta chain derives from a study of cytomegalovirus exposure and HLA in healthy donors. Whole-study results and caveats: Across donors, presence/absence analyses took sequencing depth to be roughly uniform.

PCR primers comprised 60 Vbeta and 13 Jbeta primers. Sequencing was performed with immunoSEQ multiplex PCR; in TCRdb, only in-frame clones are kept and a portion is missing. The sample has roughly 100,000 clones, 60% to 80% seen once; the top ten hold 2.5% to 3.5%. With respect to this clone: Its antigen remains unidentified.

Specimen: PBMCs. This TCR came from a female donor in good health and CMV-seronegative.

CDR3 sequence (DNA): TGTGCCAGCAGTCGCGAGGGCTTTTCTAGGATCGAGCAGTACTTC. As protein: CASSREGFSRIEQYF. This chain uses TRBV2 with TRBJ2-7, with TRBD2 as a possible D gene (5 bases). This CDR3 region has 15 residues. Germline CDR1 reads SNHLY; CDR2 reads FYNNEI. Trimming took off 5 bases at V and 6 bases at J, with 20 bases between the two ends.